The 22 T cell receptor beta chains presented below share a single source sample, sequenced in a study of blood T cells in healthy people across ages. PCR was performed a second time for roughly 7 to 12 cycles using a sample-barcoded 5' primer and a J-beta primer mix. TCRdb ran MiXCR on the 5' RACE reads and lists one entry per CDR3 protein. The table shows approximately 1,000,000 distinct CDR3 sequences, with 40% to 55% occurring only once. Sample: blood. These receptor sequences come from a woman between 55 and 75 years old in good health.

The CDR3 loop reads CASRAPGDYQPQHF. CDR3 nucleotide sequence: TGTGCCAGCAGAGCGCCGGGAGACTATCAGCCCCAGCATTTT. The chain uses TRBV28 and TRBJ1-5; D is unresolved. V gave up 6 bases and J gave up 5 bases, with 14 bases separating them. The CDR3 extends over 14 amino acids. From germline, CDR1 is MDHEN and CDR2 SYDVKM.

A few counts support this clonotype. The chain combines TRBV20-1 with TRBJ2-7; TRBD2 agrees at 8 bases. This CDR3 has 15 residues. Germline values: CDR1 DFQATT, CDR2 SNEGSKA (reference sequence). V dropped 0 bases and J dropped 3; count of bases not matched to a gene: 7. CDR3 sequence (DNA): TGCAGTGCTAGAGATCGGGCGGGAGGCGTCTACGAGCAGTACTTC. Translated: CSARDRAGGVYEQYF.

The V and J genes are TRBV29-1 and TRBJ2-5; the match to TRBD1 covers 9 bases. This CDR3 comprises 16 residues. V dropped 6 bases and J dropped 5; count of bases not matched to a gene: 16. Germline V gene data show CDR1 as SQVTM and CDR2 as ANQGSEA. Here the CDR3 reads CSVQPPTGGVSETQYF. The DNA of the CDR3 is TGCAGCGTCCAGCCCCCTACAGGGGGCGTTAGTGAGACCCAGTACTTC.

This chain uses TRBV29-1 with TRBJ2-1, with 7 bases identical to TRBD1. V lost 6 bases, J lost 1 base, and 3 bases stayed unmatched. In germline, CDR1 is SQVTM, CDR2 ANQGSEA. This CDR3 comprises 13 residues. CDR3 sequence reads: CSVDRVSYNEQFF. DNA of the CDR3: TGCAGCGTCGACAGGGTGTCCTACAATGAGCAGTTCTTC.

This clonotype appeared a few times. The chain joins TRBV27 to TRBJ1-2, with 10 positions matching TRBD1. In germline, CDR1 is MNHEY, CDR2 SMNVEV (reference sequence). The CDR3 runs 16 residues. V lost 3 bases and J lost 4; bases outside the gene matches: 8. This CDR3 is CASSFYGQGGPYGYTF. CDR3 DNA sequence: TGTGCCAGCAGTTTCTACGGACAGGGGGGACCCTATGGCTACACCTTC.

This clonotype came up a few times. CDR3 sequence (DNA): TGTGCCAGCAGTGTGACAGTACAAGGTAATGAGCAGTTCTTC. It is translated as CASSVTVQGNEQFF. The V gene is TRBV2, the J gene TRBJ2-1, with a possible D match to TRBD1 (5 bases). Germline assignment: CDR1 SNHLY and CDR2 FYNNEI. CDR3 size: 14 residues. The ends were cut back, 4 bases at V and 7 bases at J, with 14 bases in the middle.

V and J are TRBV27 and TRBJ2-5, with TRBD2 matching 7 bases. Judging by the DNA end, TRBJ2-7 fits better; the J call may be wrong. The CDR3 has 12 amino acids. Germline V gene sequence: CDR1 MNHEY, CDR2 SMNVEV (reference sequence). CDR3 DNA sequence: TGTGCCAGCAGTTTTTGGGAGGGCGAGCAGTACTTC. The encoded protein is CASSFWEGEQYF.

V and J are TRBV2 and TRBJ2-5; perhaps TRBD1 as D (5 bases). Looked up from germline, CDR1 is SNHLY and CDR2 is FYNNEI. The CDR3 contains 14 residues. The ends were cut back, 8 bases at V and 1 base at J, with 14 bases in the middle. DNA of the CDR3: TGTGCCAGCCTCGTTCGACAGACCCAAGAGACCCAGTACTTC. It translates to CASLVRQTQETQYF.

This chain connects TRBV5-1 to TRBJ2-3, with unresolved D. The V end lost 0 bases, the J end lost 0 bases, and 8 bases lay between the germline ends. This CDR3 region has 15 residues. Germline V gene sequence: CDR1 SGHRS, CDR2 YFSETQ. The CDR3 region is CASSLDYSSTDTQYF. The CDR3 coding sequence is TGCGCCAGCAGCTTGGACTATTCGAGCACAGATACGCAGTATTTT.

This clonotype was detected once. The rearrangement links TRBV20-1 to TRBJ2-3, with D perhaps TRBD2 (5 bases). Trimming left V 1 base short and J 2 bases short, with 13 bases between. Germline CDR1 DFQATT, CDR2 SNEGSKA (reference sequence). The CDR3 length is 15 residues. Written as DNA, the CDR3 is TGCAGTGCTAGAGGAGGGCCAAGGATCACAGATACGCAGTATTTT. This translates into CSARGGPRITDTQYF.

In its sample, this clonotype was seen a few times. The chain joins TRBV9 to TRBJ2-3; D ambiguous. The V and J ends lost 0 bases and 2 bases respectively, with 1 base between them. The CDR3 covers 12 residues. Germline V gives CDR1 SGDLS, CDR2 YYNGEE. For the CDR3, the DNA is TGTGCCAGCAGCGTAGCCACAGATACGCAGTATTTT. As protein: CASSVATDTQYF.

This clonotype was seen many times. V usage is TRBV7-3 and J usage is TRBJ2-3, with 8 bases matching TRBD2. Looked up from germline, CDR1 is SGHTA and CDR2 is FQGTGA. Unmatched junction bases numbered 1, after V lost 0 bases and J lost 2 bases. The CDR3 is made up of 15 amino acids. The CDR3 spells CASSLTSGNTDTQYF. DNA of the CDR3: TGTGCCAGCAGCTTAACTAGCGGGAACACAGATACGCAGTATTTT. The full variable domain, completed using reference TRBV7-3 and TRBJ2-3, is GAGVSQTPSNKVTEKGKYVELRCDPISGHTALYWYRQSLGQGPEFLIYFQGTGAADDSGLPNDRFFAVRPEGSVSTLKIQRTERGDSAVYLCASSLTSGNTDTQYFGPGTRLTVL.

V and J are TRBV2 and TRBJ1-2; TRBD1 aligns across 9 bases. J was trimmed by 4 bases and V by 6 bases; bases with no gene match: 6. The CDR3 consists of 14 residues. Germline V gives CDR1 SNHLY, CDR2 FYNNEI. The CDR3 nucleotides are TGTGCCAGCAGGACAGGGGGAGGAGGCTATGGCTACACCTTC. It specifies CASRTGGGGYGYTF.

This clonotype has a handful of counts. The chain joins TRBV20-1 to TRBJ2-7; 10 nucleotides match TRBD2. The CDR3 loop spans 16 amino acids. The V gene end was trimmed by 0 bases and the J gene end by 5 bases; junction bases not matched to a gene: 10. Germline CDR1 DFQATT, CDR2 SNEGSKA (reference sequence). Here the CDR3 reads CSARDMAASGSNEQYF. In DNA, the CDR3 is TGCAGTGCTAGAGATATGGCGGCTAGCGGGAGCAACGAGCAGTACTTC.

Note on this clonotype: One end of the junction varies from germline; a read error may be responsible. In DNA form, the CDR3 reads TGTGGCAGCACTCCAGCGGGAGGGGGTTCGGATACGCAGTATTTT. This encodes CGSTPAGGGSDTQYF. The J gene is TRBJ2-3, the V gene TRBV6-5, with 10 nucleotides matching TRBD2. Germline CDR1 MNHEY, CDR2 SVGAGI. This CDR3 comprises 15 residues.

This clonotype was picked up a small number of times. The V and J genes are TRBV29-1 and TRBJ1-1; no clear D. CDR1 SQVTM and CDR2 ANQGSEA come from the germline V gene. There are 10 residues in the CDR3. The CDR3 DNA follows: TGCAGTGGAGGGAACACTGAAGCTTTCTTT. Its protein is CSGGNTEAFF.

This clonotype was observed many times. This chain joins TRBV9 and TRBJ1-2, with D tentatively TRBD1 (6 bases). V lost 3 bases, J lost 4 bases, and 7 bases lay in between. Germline V gene data show CDR1 as SGDLS and CDR2 as YYNGEE. CDR3 length: 12 residues. CDR3 amino acids: CASSGDTYGYTF. The DNA of the CDR3 is TGTGCCAGCAGCGGGGACACCTATGGCTACACCTTC.

The genes are TRBV7-2 and TRBJ2-2, with 8 bases fitting TRBD2. The CDR3 spans 16 residues. Germline loops: CDR1 SGHTA, CDR2 FQGNSA. Trimming took 5 bases from V and 5 from J; bases not matched to a gene: 10. CDR3 DNA: TGTGCCAGCAGCGACGGGAGGGCTTGGACGACCGGGGAGCTGTTTTTT. Protein product: CASSDGRAWTTGELFF.

This clonotype was seen a few times. This rearrangement joins TRBV20-1 to TRBJ2-1; 7 nucleotides agree with TRBD1. Trimming removed 0 bases from V and 0 bases from J; junction bases left unmatched: 14. The CDR3 loop spans 19 amino acids. Germline V lookup: CDR1 DFQATT, CDR2 SNEGSKA (reference sequence). The CDR3 region is CSARDLRGQPQSSYNEQFF. The DNA for the CDR3 is TGCAGTGCTAGAGATCTCAGGGGACAGCCTCAGAGCTCCTACAATGAGCAGTTCTTC.

The CDR3 loop is CASPNPARDSPTGELFF. CDR3 bases: TGTGCCAGCCCCAATCCGGCAAGGGACAGCCCCACCGGGGAGCTGTTTTTT. The chain joins TRBV12-3 or TRBV12-4 to TRBJ2-2, with 7 bases matching TRBD1. The CDR3 loop spans 17 amino acids. The V segment lost 8 bases and the J segment 4 bases; nucleotides outside the gene matches: 16.

This chain uses TRBV5-5 with TRBJ2-1; 7 bases fit TRBD2. The CDR3 has 14 residues. The V segment lost 4 bases and the J segment 5 bases; nucleotides outside the gene matches: 6. The germline gives CDR1 SGHKS, CDR2 YYEKEE (reference sequence). The CDR3 here is CASSGRVLNNEQFF. DNA of the CDR3: TGTGCCAGCAGCGGGAGGGTACTAAACAATGAGCAGTTCTTC. The variable domain in full, with the rest retrieved from reference TRBV5-5 and TRBJ2-1, is DAGVTQSPTHLIKTRGQQVTLRCSPISGHKSVSWYQQVLGQGPQFIFQYYEKEERGRGNFPDRFSARQFPNYSSELNVNALLLGDSALYLCASSGRVLNNEQFFGPGTRLTVL.

This chain uses TRBV27 with TRBJ1-6; a weak D match, TRBD1 (6 bases). The CDR3 contains 14 residues. Germline V gives CDR1 MNHEY, CDR2 SMNVEV (reference sequence). V lost 4 bases, J lost 10 bases, and 14 bases lay in between. The CDR3 is CASSSQGIGSPLHF. CDR3 DNA: TGTGCCAGCAGTTCACAGGGTATCGGCTCACCCCTCCACTTT.